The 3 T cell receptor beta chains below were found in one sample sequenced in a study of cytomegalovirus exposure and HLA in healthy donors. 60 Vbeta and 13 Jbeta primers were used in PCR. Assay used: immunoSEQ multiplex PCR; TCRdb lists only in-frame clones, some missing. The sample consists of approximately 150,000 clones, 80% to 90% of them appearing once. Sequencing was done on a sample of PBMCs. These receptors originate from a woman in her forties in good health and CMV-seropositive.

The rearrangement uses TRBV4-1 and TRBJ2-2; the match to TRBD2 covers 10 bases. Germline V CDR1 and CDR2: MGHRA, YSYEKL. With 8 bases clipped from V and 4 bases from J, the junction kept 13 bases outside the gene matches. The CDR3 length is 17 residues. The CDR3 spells CASPKKGRLAGTGELFF. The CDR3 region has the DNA TGCGCCAGCCCAAAGAAGGGGAGACTAGCGGGCACCGGGGAGCTGTTTTTT.

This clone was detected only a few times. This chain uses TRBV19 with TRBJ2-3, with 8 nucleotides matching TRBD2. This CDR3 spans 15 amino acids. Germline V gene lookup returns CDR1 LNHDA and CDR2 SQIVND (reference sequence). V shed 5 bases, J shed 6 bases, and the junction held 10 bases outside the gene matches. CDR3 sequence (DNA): TGTGCCAGTAGTCAATGGGGCGGGGGGCAGGATACGCAGTATTTT. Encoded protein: CASSQWGGGQDTQYF.

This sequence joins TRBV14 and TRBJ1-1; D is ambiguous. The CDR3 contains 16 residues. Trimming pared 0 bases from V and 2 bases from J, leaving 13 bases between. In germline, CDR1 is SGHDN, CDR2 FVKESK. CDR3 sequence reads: CASSQDEFRGNTEAFF. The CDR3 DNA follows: TGTGCCAGCAGCCAAGATGAGTTTCGGGGAAACACTGAAGCTTTCTTT.